The rows below give T cell receptor beta chains drawn from one sample of a study of blood T cell repertoires in COVID-19. Clones were sequenced by immunoSEQ multiplex PCR, and TCRdb holds only the in-frame ones, with some missing. Of fewer than 55,000 clones listed, roughly two thirds were seen once; the top ten hold roughly 9.6%. What was sequenced was peripheral blood. These receptors originate from a woman between 70 and 85 years old with acute or convalescent COVID-19. The CDR3 runs from the conserved cysteine through the conserved F or W. The D gene is left open where the match is weak. The size entry is marked missing in some rows and otherwise reads once, few, many or a size class.

size: few
length: 12
D: .
V: TRBV24-1
J: TRBJ2-5
CDR3: CATSDFGETQYF
DNA: TGTGCCACCAGTGATTTCGGTGAGACCCAGTACTTC

size: once
length: 16
D: .
V: TRBV6-1
J: TRBJ2-3
CDR3: CASSEAGRGRRDTQYF
DNA: TGTGCCAGCAGTGAAGCTGGACGAGGGAGGAGAGATACGCAGTATTTT

size: .
length: 17
D: TRBD2
V: TRBV4-1
J: TRBJ2-3
CDR3: CASSQDGSGSYTDTQYF
DNA: TGCGCCAGCAGCCAAGATGGGAGCGGGAGCTATACAGATACGCAGTATTTT

size: few
length: 14
D: TRBD2
V: TRBV11-2
J: TRBJ2-7
CDR3: CASSLRGGRYEQYF
DNA: TGTGCCAGCAGCTTGAGGGGAGGGAGGTACGAGCAGTACTTC

size: .
length: 18
D: TRBD1
V: TRBV5-4
J: TRBJ2-5
CDR3: CASSSKSGQGGALETQYF
DNA: TGTGCCAGCAGCTCTAAATCCGGACAGGGGGGCGCCTTAGAGACCCAGTACTTC

size: few
length: 14
D: TRBD1
V: TRBV6-2/TRBV6-3
J: TRBJ1-5
CDR3: CASRPRQGGQPQHF
DNA: TGTGCCAGCAGACCTCGACAGGGGGGTCAGCCCCAGCATTTT

size: once
length: 14
D: .
V: TRBV29-1
J: TRBJ2-2
CDR3: CSVEVQGGIGELFF
DNA: TGCAGCGTTGAAGTACAGGGGGGGATCGGGGAGCTGTTTTTT

size: once
length: 15
D: TRBD2
V: TRBV6-5
J: TRBJ2-1
CDR3: CASSDGLAGVDEQFF
DNA: TGTGCCAGCAGCGACGGACTAGCGGGGGTGGATGAGCAGTTCTTC

size: .
length: 12
D: TRBD1
V: TRBV10-2
J: TRBJ2-5
CDR3: CASSNRGETQYF
DNA: TGCGCCAGCAGCAACAGGGGAGAGACCCAGTACTTC

size: .
length: 15
D: .
V: TRBV3-1/TRBV3-2
J: TRBJ2-7
CDR3: CASSQDRHPSGRQYF
DNA: TGTGCCAGCAGCCAAGATCGACACCCGAGTGGGAGGCAGTACTTC

size: .
length: 14
D: .
V: TRBV21-1
J: TRBJ1-2
CDR3: CASSKWGRRYGYTF
DNA: TGTGCCAGCAGCAAATGGGGGCGGCGCTATGGCTACACCTTC

size: .
length: 16
D: TRBD2
V: TRBV19
J: TRBJ2-3
CDR3: CASTAWTSGGTDTQYF
DNA: TGTGCCAGTACTGCCTGGACTAGCGGGGGCACAGATACGCAGTATTTT

size: few
length: 19
D: TRBD2
V: TRBV5-5
J: TRBJ2-5
CDR3: CASSLAIGASGRGGETQYF
DNA: TGTGCCAGCAGCTTGGCCATAGGAGCTAGCGGGAGGGGAGGGGAGACCCAGTACTTC

size: medium-sized
length: 16
D: .
V: TRBV6-4
J: TRBJ1-1
CDR3: CASSGTPSQLNTEAFF
DNA: TGTGCCAGTAGTGGGACACCCAGTCAATTGAACACTGAAGCTTTCTTT

size: .
length: 15
D: .
V: TRBV3-1/TRBV3-2
J: TRBJ2-1
CDR3: CASSPGPSSYNEQFF
DNA: TGTGCCAGCAGCCCTGGGCCGAGCTCCTACAATGAGCAGTTCTTC

size: .
length: 15
D: TRBD1
V: TRBV24-1
J: TRBJ2-5
CDR3: CATSDQRQGQETQYF
DNA: TGTGCCACCAGTGACCAGAGACAGGGACAAGAGACCCAGTACTTC

size: .
length: 14
D: .
V: TRBV13
J: TRBJ2-1
CDR3: CASSLAGSYNEQFF
DNA: TGTGCCAGCAGCTTAGCGGGTTCCTACAATGAGCAGTTCTTC

size: .
length: 15
D: .
V: TRBV10-2
J: TRBJ2-1
CDR3: CASSESLASGNEQFF
DNA: TGCGCCAGCAGTGAGTCTCTAGCGAGTGGCAATGAGCAGTTCTTC

size: .
length: 14
D: TRBD1
V: TRBV6-4
J: TRBJ1-2
CDR3: CASSDSEGGHGYTF
DNA: TGTGCCAGCAGTGACTCGGAAGGGGGCCATGGCTACACCTTC

size: .
length: 15
D: .
V: TRBV5-1
J: TRBJ2-1
CDR3: CASSLAGSSYNEQFF
DNA: TGCGCCAGCAGCTTGGCCGGGAGCTCCTACAATGAGCAGTTCTTC

size: .
length: 13
D: .
V: TRBV7-9
J: TRBJ1-3
CDR3: CASSQGIGNTIYF
DNA: TGTGCCAGCAGCCAGGGCATTGGAAACACCATATATTTT

size: once
length: 14
D: TRBD2
V: TRBV11-1
J: TRBJ2-5
CDR3: CASSPRLAEETQYF
DNA: TGTGCCAGCAGCCCACGACTAGCGGAAGAGACCCAGTACTTC

size: few
length: 13
D: TRBD1
V: TRBV27
J: TRBJ1-1
CDR3: CASSALTGDGAFF
DNA: TGTGCCAGCAGTGCCCTGACAGGGGATGGAGCTTTCTTT

size: .
length: 16
D: TRBD2
V: TRBV7-2
J: TRBJ2-7
CDR3: CASSLYSGGGSFEQYF
DNA: TGTGCCAGCAGCCTATACTCCGGGGGGGGGAGTTTCGAGCAGTACTTC

size: few
length: 13
D: .
V: TRBV28
J: TRBJ1-1
CDR3: CASSQPGSLEAFF
DNA: TGTGCCAGCAGTCAACCCGGGTCCCTTGAAGCTTTCTTT

size: .
length: 14
D: TRBD1
V: TRBV19
J: TRBJ2-5
CDR3: CASSRDRGEETQYF
DNA: TGTGCCAGTAGTAGGGACAGGGGAGAAGAGACCCAGTACTTC

size: .
length: 15
D: .
V: TRBV15
J: TRBJ2-1
CDR3: CATSRDLGSYNEQFF
DNA: TGTGCCACCAGCAGAGATCTAGGCTCCTACAATGAGCAGTTCTTC

size: .
length: 13
D: .
V: TRBV7-8
J: TRBJ1-4
CDR3: CASSLGGGEKLFF
DNA: TGTGCCAGCAGCTTGGGGGGGGGTGAAAAACTGTTTTTT

size: .
length: 16
D: .
V: TRBV10-3
J: TRBJ2-5
CDR3: CAISEPTPGRGETQYF
DNA: TGTGCCATCAGTGAGCCCACGCCAGGGAGGGGGGAGACCCAGTACTTC

size: .
length: 11
D: .
V: TRBV2
J: TRBJ1-1
CDR3: CASRKEHTAFF
DNA: TGTGCCAGCAGGAAGGAGCATACAGCTTTCTTT

size: .
length: 14
D: TRBD1
V: TRBV5-1
J: TRBJ1-3
CDR3: CASRQGAYGNTIYF
DNA: TGCGCCAGCCGACAGGGGGCTTATGGAAACACCATATATTTT

size: .
length: 14
D: .
V: TRBV5-5
J: TRBJ1-4
CDR3: CASSWTATNEKLFF
DNA: TGTGCCAGCAGCTGGACAGCAACTAATGAAAAACTGTTTTTT

size: .
length: 14
D: .
V: TRBV30
J: TRBJ2-3
CDR3: CAWNSGGSTDTQYF
DNA: TGTGCCTGGAATAGTGGCGGAAGCACAGATACGCAGTATTTT